Below, 25 T cell receptor beta chains from the same sample are listed, as sequenced in a study of kidney transplant recipient with SARS-CoV-2 infection. TCRdb reanalysed the reads using MiXCR and keeps one entry per CDR3 protein. The table records 250,000 or so distinct CDR3 sequences, more than 25% of them present only once. Sequenced material: a blood sample, taken at baseline and on day 111 from a kidney transplant recipient. These TCRs come from a male patient in his 30s who had COVID-19 and was a kidney transplant recipient. Part of the T cells may come from the graft donor.

There are many counts of this clonotype. The rearrangement links TRBV9 to TRBJ1-2; D may be TRBD1 (5 bases). CDR1 and CDR2 (germline): SGDLS, YYNGEE. V was pared by 6 bases and J by 4 bases, with 19 bases between. The CDR3 contains 15 residues. The CDR3: CASIGRLRGVYGYTF. CDR3 coding DNA: TGTGCCAGCATCGGACGGCTCCGGGGGGTCTATGGCTACACCTTC.

Points on this clonotype: A much larger clonotype is one base distant, so this may be a read error. J is TRBJ1-1 and V is TRBV7-9; possible D gene TRBD1, 5 bases. The germline gives CDR1 SEHNR, CDR2 FQNEAQ (reference sequence). This CDR3 is 13 amino acids long. CDR3 sequence reads: CANSFLSGGKAFF. CDR3 bases: TGTGCCAACAGCTTTTTGTCCGGGGGGAAAGCTTTCTTT.

Comment on this clonotype: With a much larger clone just one base away, this may be a read error. The V call is TRBV6-5, the J call TRBJ2-1, with TRBD2 as a possible D gene (6 bases). The CDR3 spans 15 residues. Germline V gene data show CDR1 as MNHEY and CDR2 as SVGAGI. For the CDR3, the DNA is TGTGCCGGCAGTTACGATTCTACGGGGGACGATGAGCAGTTCTTC. Its protein product is CAGSYDSTGDDEQFF.

With regard to this clonotype: It may be a read error: a sequence one base away is much more abundant. V usage is TRBV27 and J usage is TRBJ1-5; no reliable D call. The germline V gene has CDR1 MNHEY and CDR2 SMNVEV (reference sequence). Trimming took off 7 bases at V and 3 bases at J, with 13 bases between the two ends. The CDR3 consists of 14 residues. The chain's CDR3 is CASNGMGINQPQHF. CDR3 bases: TGTGCCAGCAATGGGATGGGGATCAATCAGCCCCAGCATTTT.

Concerning this clonotype: A much larger clone differs by one base, so this may be a read error. The chain links TRBV11-3 to TRBJ2-3, with D perhaps TRBD1 (5 bases). Germline V lookup: CDR1 SGHNT, CDR2 YENEEA. The CDR3 has 16 residues. V shed 8 bases and J shed 0 bases, with 18 bases lying between them. CDR3 nucleotides: TGTGCCAGCGGCTCCCAGGGCGGACCGAGCACAGATACGCAGTATTTT. It encodes CASGSQGGPSTDTQYF.

This clonotype occurred many times. The chain links TRBV6-2 or TRBV6-3 to TRBJ1-5; D uncertain. The V gene's germline CDR1 is MNHEY and CDR2 SVGEGT. The CDR3 extends over 15 amino acids. V was shortened by 3 bases and J by 7 bases, with 16 bases between the two germline ends. As DNA, the CDR3 is TGTGCCAGCAGTTATAAAGTATTGGGTTGGCAGCCCCAGCATTTT. It is translated as CASSYKVLGWQPQHF.

Ten or more counts support this clonotype. The rearrangement uses TRBV5-8 and TRBJ1-2; D not resolved. This CDR3 is 13 amino acids long. V lost 1 base, J lost 2 bases, and 6 bases lay in between. Germline V gene data show CDR1 as SGHTS and CDR2 as YDEGEE. CDR3 nucleotide sequence: TGTGCCAGCAGCTTGACAGAGAACTATGGCTACACCTTC. Its translation is CASSLTENYGYTF.

This clonotype was picked up a small number of times. Just one base apart from a much larger clone, this may be a read error. The rearrangement joins TRBV7-2 to TRBJ1-2; D call uncertain. Deletions cut 5 bases from V and 4 bases from J, with 23 bases between. There are 17 residues in the CDR3. Germline assignment: CDR1 SGHTA and CDR2 FQGNSA. The CDR3 DNA is TGTGCCAGCAGCGTCTCAAACAGAGACGGAAGGACCTATGGCTACACCTTC. Translating it yields CASSVSNRDGRTYGYTF.

This clonotype occurred many times. This sequence joins TRBV6-1 and TRBJ2-2; D gene uncertain. V lost 2 bases to trimming and J lost 7 bases, with 11 bases between them. The CDR3 totals 14 residues. Germline values: CDR1 MNHNS, CDR2 SASEGT. The CDR3 DNA reads TGTGCCAGCAGTGAACTGCCAGCAATCGGGGAGCTGTTTTTT. It encodes CASSELPAIGELFF.

This clonotype was seen many times. The chain combines TRBV6-5 with TRBJ2-7; D is perhaps TRBD1 (5 bases). Trimming cost V 6 bases and J 3 bases, with 18 bases left between them. Per the germline V gene, CDR1 is MNHEY and CDR2 is SVGAGI. This CDR3 region has 15 residues. For the CDR3, the DNA is TGTGCCAGCAGGGTCGGACAAACCGCTTTCTACGAGCAGTACTTC. Its translation is CASRVGQTAFYEQYF.

This clonotype was counted many times. The rearrangement uses TRBV7-3 and TRBJ2-5; 7 nucleotides align to TRBD1. Looked up from germline, CDR1 is SGHTA and CDR2 is FQGTGA. V shed 3 bases and J 5 bases; nucleotides not matched to a gene: 9. This CDR3 has 15 amino acids. CDR3 amino acids: CASSLLVGGLETQYF. CDR3 DNA: TGTGCCAGCAGCTTGTTAGTAGGGGGCTTGGAGACCCAGTACTTC.

Note on this clonotype: This may stem from a read error, because a much larger clone lies one nucleotide away. The chain employs TRBV5-4 and TRBJ2-5, with 12 bases fitting TRBD2. The CDR3 consists of 16 residues. CDR1 and CDR2 (germline): SGHNT, YYREEE (reference sequence). The CDR3 region is CTSSLVASGRVETQYF. DNA for the CDR3: TGTACCAGCAGCTTGGTAGCTAGCGGGAGGGTAGAGACCCAGTACTTC.

Turning to this clonotype: A much larger clone differs from this one at a single base, so this may be a read error. This chain joins TRBV28 and TRBJ2-4, with 13 bases aligning to TRBD2. This CDR3 has 16 amino acids. Germline loops: CDR1 MDHEN, CDR2 SYDVKM. The CDR3 nucleotides read TGTGCCAGCAGTTTATGGGAGACTAGCGGGGGGCTCGAGCAGTGCTTC. This sequence encodes CASSLWETSGGLEQCF.

In this sample, this clonotype turned up many times. The V and J genes are TRBV10-3 and TRBJ1-1; perhaps TRBD1 as D (5 bases). V was clipped by 8 bases and J by 0 bases, with 22 bases between them. Germline values: CDR1 ENHRY, CDR2 SYGVKD. The CDR3 contains 17 residues. As DNA, the CDR3 is TGTGCCATCGATTCCCAGGGAGATCTCGGGATGAACACTGAAGCTTTCTTT. As protein: CAIDSQGDLGMNTEAFF.

Remarks on this clonotype: A much more abundant neighbour one base away suggests this may be a read error. This rearrangement joins TRBV30 to TRBJ2-7; D may be TRBD2 (5 bases). Trimming took 5 bases from V and 2 from J, leaving 19 bases between them. CDR3 length equals 15 residues. Germline-derived CDR1 and CDR2 are GTSNPN and SVGIG (reference sequence). CDR3 DNA sequence: TGTGCCTGGCGAACCCGACGGGGTGGAACCTACGAGCAGTACTTC. Encoded protein: CAWRTRRGGTYEQYF.

This clonotype came up many times. This chain links TRBV24-1 with TRBJ1-1, with D uncertain. This CDR3 region has 14 residues. Germline-derived CDR1 and CDR2 are KGHDR and SFDVKD. The V and J ends lost 2 bases and 1 base respectively, with 7 bases between them. CDR3 amino acids: CATSDSGENTEAFF. The CDR3 DNA reads TGTGCCACCAGTGATTCTGGGGAGAACACTGAAGCTTTCTTT.

This clonotype has at least ten counts. The chain joins TRBV27 to TRBJ2-1; 10 bases fit TRBD2. Germline CDR1 is MNHEY and CDR2 is SMNVEV (reference sequence). The ends lost 2 bases at V and 2 bases at J; junction bases unmatched: 3. This CDR3 region has 16 residues. DNA of the CDR3: TGTGCCAGCAGTTTAGGAGCGGGAGGGACCTACAATGAGCAGTTCTTC. As protein: CASSLGAGGTYNEQFF.

There are many counts of this clonotype. The chain has TRBV4-3 and TRBJ1-2; D gene uncertain. This CDR3 has 17 residues. V lost 5 bases and J lost 4, with 23 bases in between. Germline V gene data show CDR1 as LGHNA and CDR2 as YSLEER. The CDR3 DNA reads as TGCGCCAGCAGCTTTTTTGGAGGACGTCGAAAGACCTATGGCTACACCTTC. Translated: CASSFFGGRRKTYGYTF.

This clonotype was recorded many times. The rearrangement uses TRBV4-1 and TRBJ2-1; 7 bases match TRBD1. The CDR3 sequence is 17 residues long. Germline CDR1 MGHRA, CDR2 YSYEKL. The junction had 8 bases not matched to a gene; V was cut back by 0 bases and J by 3 bases. The CDR3 nucleotides are TGCGCCAGCAGCCAAGATCCAAGGGGGCGACACTACAATGAGCAGTTCTTC. Translating gives CASSQDPRGRHYNEQFF.

Of note for this clonotype: Given a much more abundant clone one base away, this may be a read error. This rearrangement joins TRBV19 to TRBJ1-2, with D hard to call. V gave up 4 bases and J gave up 4 bases, with 22 bases separating them. The CDR3 length is 17 residues. CDR1 LNHDA and CDR2 SQIVND come from the germline V gene (reference sequence). DNA of the CDR3: TGTGCCAGTAGTAGGTTCGTGACAAATCGAAAGGCCTATGGCTACACCTTC. Amino acid sequence: CASSRFVTNRKAYGYTF.

This clonotype was detected ten times or more. The V call is TRBV28, the J call TRBJ2-7, with TRBD1 matching over 10 bases. Germline CDR1 and CDR2: MDHEN and SYDVKM. J was trimmed by 4 bases and V by 7 bases; bases with no gene match: 13. The CDR3 has 16 residues. This CDR3 reads CASTTPGQGFSYEQYF. As DNA, the CDR3 is TGTGCCAGCACAACCCCGGGACAGGGGTTTTCGTACGAGCAGTACTTC.

In the case of this clonotype: Possible read error: a much larger clone is one base away. V gene TRBV6-1 combines with J gene TRBJ1-2; no firm D call. Germline V gene lookup returns CDR1 MNHNS and CDR2 SASEGT. This CDR3 contains 17 residues. V lost 5 bases to trimming and J lost 4 bases, with 23 bases between them. The CDR3 region has the DNA TGTGCCAGCAGTATTCATGGGGAATGTAGAAAGGCCTATGGCTACACCTTC. This encodes CASSIHGECRKAYGYTF.

This clonotype was found many times. In DNA form, the CDR3 reads TGTGCCTGGAGGGTCAATAGCTACGAGCAGTACTTC. This sequence encodes CAWRVNSYEQYF. The genes are TRBV30 and TRBJ2-7; D call uncertain. This CDR3 comprises 12 residues. CDR1 is GTSNPN, CDR2 SVGIG, per germline (reference sequence). V shed 3 bases and J shed 3 bases, with 9 bases lying between them.

This chain uses TRBV5-1 with TRBJ2-2; 14 bases match TRBD2. Germline V gene lookup returns CDR1 SGHRS and CDR2 YFSETQ. The length of the CDR3 is 16 residues. Germline trimming cut 5 bases from V and 3 bases from J; bases unmatched to any gene: 3. CDR3 coding DNA: TGCGCCAGCAGGCCGGGACTAGCGGGAGACACCGGGGAGCTGTTTTTT. This translates into CASRPGLAGDTGELFF.

Remarks on this clonotype: At one end the junction does not follow the germline gene, possibly because of a read error. The V and J genes are TRBV5-1 and TRBJ2-7; TRBD2 matches 8 bases. CDR1 SGHRS and CDR2 YFSETQ come from the germline V gene. The CDR3 contains 16 residues. CDR3 sequence (DNA): TGCGTCAGCAGCCGGCTCGGACTAGCAGGCGGCTACGAGCAGTACTTC. Translation gives CVSSRLGLAGGYEQYF. The whole variable domain, remainder taken from reference TRBV5-1 and TRBJ2-7, is KAGVTQTPRYLIKTRGQQVTLSCSPISGHRSVSWYQQTPGQGLQFLFEYFSETQRNKGNFPGRFSGRQFSNSRSEMNVSTLELGDSALYLCVSSRLGLAGGYEQYFGPGTRLTVT.